This TCR beta chain was retrieved from a study of response to subunit inactivated influenza vaccine. The CDR3 consists of 16 residues. Per the germline V gene, CDR1 is MNHEY and CDR2 is SVGEGT. V was pared by 5 bases and J by 0 bases, with 11 bases between. TCRdb used MiXCR to reprocess the RT-PCR reads, holding one entry per CDR3 protein. The sample yields roughly 550,000 distinct CDR3 sequences, approximately 20% seen once. These data were also reused for a study on T cells expressing NK-cell markers. As reported in that work: TCR beta libraries carry UMIs added by 5'RACE template switching.

The sequenced sample was CD4+ T cells sorted from PBMCs, obtained about 13 days after vaccination. This receptor was obtained from a middle-aged man who received an inactivated influenza vaccine. The chain couples TRBV6-2 or TRBV6-3 to TRBJ2-6, with D possibly TRBD1 on 5 matching bases. CDR3 in DNA: TGTGCCAGCAGTGACGCAGGGTTCTCTGGGGCCAACGTCCTGACTTTC. Translating gives CASSDAGFSGANVLTF.